A single sample gave rise to the 17 T cell receptor beta chains below, sequenced in a study of identical twins. TCRdb reprocessed the 5' RACE reads via MiXCR and lists one record per CDR3 protein. This sample has around 510,000 distinct CDR3 sequences; roughly an eighth occur once, and the top ten carry around 0.98%. The same specimen was also included in a second study, on yellow fever vaccine responses in identical twins.

Sequences were obtained from CD4+ T cells sorted from blood. The receptors here all came from a woman between 18 and 29 years old in good health.

This clonotype was counted only a few times. This rearrangement joins TRBV20-1 to TRBJ2-5, with D perhaps matching TRBD1 or TRBD2 (5 bases each). Deletions cut 1 base from V and 1 base from J, with 10 bases between. Germline V gene lookup returns CDR1 DFQATT and CDR2 SNEGSKA (reference sequence). This CDR3 is 14 amino acids long. CDR3 amino acids: CSARVPGLQETQYF. CDR3 nucleotides: TGCAGTGCTAGAGTGCCGGGGCTCCAAGAGACCCAGTACTTC.

A few counts support this clonotype. The rearrangement links TRBV7-3 to TRBJ2-3, with D possibly TRBD2 on 5 matching bases. The CDR3 has 15 residues. The V end was cut by 1 base, the J end by 1 base, with 9 bases between. Germline-derived CDR1 and CDR2 are SGHTA and FQGTGA. The CDR3 loop reads CASSLKNGGTDTQYF. CDR3 nucleotides: TGTGCCAGCAGCTTAAAGAACGGGGGCACAGATACGCAGTATTTT.

This clonotype was counted between two and nine times. The CDR3: CSAGMRGRLGYTF. In DNA form, the CDR3 reads TGCAGCGCCGGAATGAGGGGCCGCCTAGGCTACACCTTC. This sequence joins TRBV29-1 and TRBJ1-2, with TRBD1 as a possible D gene (5 bases). Germline CDR1 reads SQVTM; CDR2 reads ANQGSEA. The V end lost 7 bases, the J end lost 8 bases, and 20 bases lay between the germline ends. The CDR3 loop spans 13 amino acids.

The V call is TRBV7-2, the J call TRBJ2-7; no clear D gene. This CDR3 is 16 amino acids long. V lost 1 base and J lost 3, with 16 bases in between. Germline V lookup: CDR1 SGHTA, CDR2 FQGNSA. The CDR3 here is CASSLDPLARLYEQYF. The CDR3 DNA reads as TGTGCCAGCAGCTTAGACCCTTTGGCTCGGCTCTACGAGCAGTACTTC.

The V call is TRBV6-5, the J call TRBJ2-3; no clear D. Trimming took off 0 bases at V and 4 bases at J, with 11 bases between the two ends. The CDR3 spans 15 residues. Germline values: CDR1 MNHEY, CDR2 SVGAGI. The CDR3 reads CASSYSTSRSDTQYF. Written as DNA, the CDR3 is TGTGCCAGCAGTTACTCGACCTCCAGGTCAGATACGCAGTATTTT.

This clonotype was observed many times. One junction end disagrees with the germline gene, perhaps due to a read error. The chain is built from TRBV12-3 or TRBV12-4 and TRBJ2-5, with D unresolved. The CDR3 length is 10 residues. The CDR3 spells CASSLETQYF. The CDR3, as DNA: TGTGCCAGCAGCTTAGAGACCCAGTACTTC.

The chain links TRBV7-3 to TRBJ2-1, with TRBD2 as a possible D gene (5 bases). Germline assignment: CDR1 SGHTA and CDR2 FQGTGA. This CDR3 contains 14 residues. Trimming removed 1 base at V and 13 bases at J, with 17 bases between. The chain's CDR3 is CASSLRTYMGNQFF. The CDR3 DNA reads TGTGCCAGCAGCTTAAGGACTTACATGGGAAACCAGTTCTTC.

Details on this clonotype: Germline and junction disagree at one end, which may indicate a read error. The chain employs TRBV29-1 and TRBJ2-3; TRBD2 might be the D (5 bases). This CDR3 has 12 amino acids. CDR1 SQVTM and CDR2 ANQGSEA come from the germline V gene. In DNA form, the CDR3 reads TGCAGCGTTGCAGAGGGCACCGATACGCAGTATTTT. Protein product: CSVAEGTDTQYF.

This clonotype showed up just a few times. V is TRBV12-3 or TRBV12-4 and J is TRBJ2-1; the match to TRBD2 covers 13 bases. This CDR3 comprises 16 residues. V was pared by 6 bases and J by 4 bases, with 6 bases of the junction left unmatched. The CDR3 loop is CASRLTSGGPYNEQFF. In nucleotides, the CDR3 is TGTGCCAGCAGGCTGACTAGCGGGGGGCCGTACAATGAGCAGTTCTTC.

The rearrangement links TRBV18 to TRBJ2-7; TRBD1 matches 10 bases. After removal of 3 bases from V and 2 bases from J, the junction contained 7 bases not matched to a gene. Germline assignment: CDR1 KGHSH and CDR2 LQKENI. CDR3 length: 16 residues. The CDR3 DNA is TGTGCCAGCTCACCGACTTTAGGACAGGGGGCCTACGAGCAGTACTTC. Its protein product is CASSPTLGQGAYEQYF.

This clonotype occurred a few times. This chain connects TRBV5-1 to TRBJ1-3; D possibly corresponds to TRBD1 (5 bases). V lost 4 bases and J 0 bases, leaving 11 bases between the germline ends. The CDR3 consists of 15 residues. Per the germline V gene, CDR1 is SGHRS and CDR2 is YFSETQ. The CDR3 DNA reads as TGCGCCAGCAGCACGGGACGGAGCTCTGGAAACACCATATATTTT. This translates into CASSTGRSSGNTIYF.

This clonotype has ten or more counts. The chain links TRBV3-1 to TRBJ2-7; D is perhaps TRBD1 (6 bases). Germline V gene data show CDR1 as LGHDT and CDR2 as YNNKEL (reference sequence). V shed 2 bases and J shed 7 bases, with 18 bases lying between them. The CDR3 extends over 15 amino acids. The DNA for the CDR3 is TGTGCCAGCAGCCAAACACAGGGATCCTACGGAGAGCAGTACTTC. Its translation is CASSQTQGSYGEQYF.

This rearrangement joins TRBV28 to TRBJ2-1; unclear D gene. V lost 4 bases, J lost 5 bases, and 15 bases lay in between. The CDR3 contains 15 residues. The germline gives CDR1 MDHEN, CDR2 SYDVKM. The CDR3 loop reads CASSSFRAIHNEQFF. CDR3 coding DNA: TGTGCCAGCAGTTCATTCCGGGCCATACACAATGAGCAGTTCTTC.

This clonotype appeared a few times. The rearrangement links TRBV6-1 to TRBJ2-2; 7 nucleotides align to TRBD2. Unmatched junction bases numbered 7, after V lost 3 bases and J lost 6 bases. Germline CDR1 and CDR2: MNHNS and SASEGT. The CDR3 totals 15 residues. CDR3 in amino acids: CASSDRTRGAGELFF. The CDR3 region has the DNA TGTGCCAGCAGTGACAGGACCCGGGGGGCCGGGGAGCTGTTTTTT.

This clonotype was picked up many times. The chain joins TRBV29-1 to TRBJ2-1, with TRBD2 matching 16 bases. Trimming took 7 bases from V and 13 from J; bases not matched to a gene: 16. The CDR3 extends over 16 amino acids. Germline CDR1 is SQVTM and CDR2 is ANQGSEA. The CDR3 DNA is TGCAGCGCTGCACTATTGACCGGGACTAGCGGGAGGGCCCAGTTCTTC. Its protein is CSAALLTGTSGRAQFF.

This clonotype was counted a few times. V and J are TRBV4-3 and TRBJ2-1; 9 nucleotides align to TRBD2. Germline trimming cut 2 bases from V and 5 bases from J; bases unmatched to any gene: 4. Germline V gene sequence: CDR1 LGHNA, CDR2 YSLEER. CDR3 length: 15 amino acids. CDR3 sequence: CASSQIAGVHNEQFF. DNA for the CDR3: TGCGCCAGCAGCCAAATAGCGGGAGTCCACAATGAGCAGTTCTTC.

This clonotype occurred a few times. The chain combines TRBV7-3 with TRBJ1-2; TRBD1 agrees at 9 bases. This CDR3 contains 15 residues. Germline V lookup: CDR1 SGHTA, CDR2 FQGTGA. V dropped 3 bases and J dropped 7; count of bases not matched to a gene: 9. CDR3 DNA: TGTGCCAGCAGCTTGGTGCCCGGGACAGGGATTGGCTACACCTTC. This sequence encodes CASSLVPGTGIGYTF.